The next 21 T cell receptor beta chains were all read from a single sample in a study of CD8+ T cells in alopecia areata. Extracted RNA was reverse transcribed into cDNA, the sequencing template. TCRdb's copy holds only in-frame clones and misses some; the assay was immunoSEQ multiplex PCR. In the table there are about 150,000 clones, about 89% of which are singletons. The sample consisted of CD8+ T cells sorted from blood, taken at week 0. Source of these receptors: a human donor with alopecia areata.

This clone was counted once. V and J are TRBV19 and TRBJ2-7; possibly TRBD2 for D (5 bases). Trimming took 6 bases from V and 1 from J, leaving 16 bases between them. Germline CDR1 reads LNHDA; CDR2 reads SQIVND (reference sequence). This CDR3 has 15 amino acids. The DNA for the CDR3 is TGTGCCAGTAGGGTGGGAGTTTGGGATTCCTACGAGCAGTACTTC. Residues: CASRVGVWDSYEQYF. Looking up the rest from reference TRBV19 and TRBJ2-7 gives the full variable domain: DGGITQSPKYLFRKEGQNVTLSCEQNLNHDAMYWYRQDPGQGLRLIYYSQIVNDFQKGDIAEGYSVSREKKESFPLTVTSAQKNPTAFYLCASRVGVWDSYEQYFGPGTRLTVT.

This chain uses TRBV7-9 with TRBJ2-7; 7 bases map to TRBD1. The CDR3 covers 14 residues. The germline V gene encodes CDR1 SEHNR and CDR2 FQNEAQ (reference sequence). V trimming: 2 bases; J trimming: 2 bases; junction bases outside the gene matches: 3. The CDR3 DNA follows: TGTGCCAGCAGCTTATACGACAGGGCCTACGAGCAGTACTTC. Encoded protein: CASSLYDRAYEQYF. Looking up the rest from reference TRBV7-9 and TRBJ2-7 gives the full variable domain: DTGVSQNPRHKITKRGQNVTFRCDPISEHNRLYWYRQTLGQGPEFLTYFQNEAQLEKSRLLSDRFSAERPKGSFSTLEIQRTEQGDSAMYLCASSLYDRAYEQYFGPGTRLTVT.

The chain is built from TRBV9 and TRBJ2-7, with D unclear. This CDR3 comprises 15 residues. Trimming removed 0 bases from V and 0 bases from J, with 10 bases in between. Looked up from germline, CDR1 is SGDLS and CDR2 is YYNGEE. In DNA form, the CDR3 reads TGTGCCAGCAGCGTAGCCGGCAGCCACTCCTACGAGCAGTACTTC. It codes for CASSVAGSHSYEQYF.

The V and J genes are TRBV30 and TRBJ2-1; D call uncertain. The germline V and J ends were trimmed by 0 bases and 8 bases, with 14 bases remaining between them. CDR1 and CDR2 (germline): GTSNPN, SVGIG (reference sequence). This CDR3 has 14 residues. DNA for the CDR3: TGTGCCTGGAGTGTAGATTCCCCTGCCGATGAGCAGTTCTTC. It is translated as CAWSVDSPADEQFF.

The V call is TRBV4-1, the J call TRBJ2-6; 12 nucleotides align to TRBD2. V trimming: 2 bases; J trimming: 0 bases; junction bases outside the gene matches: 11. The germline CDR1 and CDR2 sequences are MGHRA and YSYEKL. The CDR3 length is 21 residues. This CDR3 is CASSQRPPGLAGLSGANVLTF. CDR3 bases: TGCGCCAGCAGCCAAAGGCCTCCGGGACTAGCGGGTCTCTCTGGGGCCAACGTCCTGACTTTC.

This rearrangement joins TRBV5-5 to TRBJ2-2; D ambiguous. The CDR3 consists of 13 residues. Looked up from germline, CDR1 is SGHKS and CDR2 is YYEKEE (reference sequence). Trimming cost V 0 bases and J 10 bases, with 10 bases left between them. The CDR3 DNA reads TGTGCCAGCAGCTTGGCCACGGCCCTGGAGCTGTTTTTT. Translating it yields CASSLATALELFF.

CDR3 bases: TGTGCCAGCATGGGACTAGCGGGAGTCTACAATGAGCAGTTCTTC. It translates to CASMGLAGVYNEQFF. This chain connects TRBV7-9 to TRBJ2-1, with TRBD2 identical over 14 bases. CDR3 length: 15 residues. V shed 7 bases, J shed 3 bases, and the junction held 2 bases outside the gene matches. Germline V gene data show CDR1 as SEHNR and CDR2 as FQNEAQ (reference sequence).

CDR3 DNA: TGCAGTGCTACATGGGGCACTGAAGCTTTCTTT. It specifies CSATWGTEAFF. The chain couples TRBV20-1 to TRBJ1-1; D is uncertain. The CDR3 covers 11 residues. The V gene lost 4 bases and the J gene lost 4 bases, with 7 bases spanning the gap. Germline V gene lookup returns CDR1 DFQATT and CDR2 SNEGSKA (reference sequence).

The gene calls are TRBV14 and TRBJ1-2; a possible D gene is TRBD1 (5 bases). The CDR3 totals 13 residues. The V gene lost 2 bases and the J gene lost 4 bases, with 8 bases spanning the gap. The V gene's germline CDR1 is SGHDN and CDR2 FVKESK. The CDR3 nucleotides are TGTGCCAGCAGCCAACAGGGAACCTATGGCTACACCTTC. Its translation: CASSQQGTYGYTF.

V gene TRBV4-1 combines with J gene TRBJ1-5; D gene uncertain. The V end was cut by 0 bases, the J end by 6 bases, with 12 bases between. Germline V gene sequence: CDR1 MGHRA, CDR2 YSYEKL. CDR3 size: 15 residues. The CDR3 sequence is CASSQDPGMIQPQHF. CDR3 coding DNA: TGCGCCAGCAGCCAAGATCCAGGTATGATTCAGCCCCAGCATTTT.

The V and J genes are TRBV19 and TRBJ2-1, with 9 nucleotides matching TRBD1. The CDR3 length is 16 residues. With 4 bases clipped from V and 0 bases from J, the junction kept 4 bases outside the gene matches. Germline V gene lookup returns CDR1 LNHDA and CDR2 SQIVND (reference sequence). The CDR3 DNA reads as TGTGCCAGTAGTAGGGACAGGGCGAGCTCCTACAATGAGCAGTTCTTC. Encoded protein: CASSRDRASSYNEQFF.

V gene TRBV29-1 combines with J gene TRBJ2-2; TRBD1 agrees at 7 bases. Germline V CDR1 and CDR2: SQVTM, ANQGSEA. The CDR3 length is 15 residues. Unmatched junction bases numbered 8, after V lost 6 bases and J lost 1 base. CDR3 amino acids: CSVVYRDRNTGELFF. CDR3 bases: TGCAGCGTCGTTTACCGGGACAGGAACACCGGGGAGCTGTTTTTT.

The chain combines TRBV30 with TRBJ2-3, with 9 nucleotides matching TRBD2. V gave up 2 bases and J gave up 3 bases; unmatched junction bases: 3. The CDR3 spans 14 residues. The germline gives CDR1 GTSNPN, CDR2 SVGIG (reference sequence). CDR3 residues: CAWSLSGGTDTQYF. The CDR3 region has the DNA TGTGCCTGGAGTTTAAGCGGGGGGACAGATACGCAGTATTTT.

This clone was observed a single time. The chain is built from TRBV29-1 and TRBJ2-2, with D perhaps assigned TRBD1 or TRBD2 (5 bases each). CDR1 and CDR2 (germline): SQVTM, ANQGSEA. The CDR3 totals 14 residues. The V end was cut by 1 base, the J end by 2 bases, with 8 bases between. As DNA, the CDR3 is TGCAGCGTTGAAGGGGGGTTCAACACCGGGGAGCTGTTTTTT. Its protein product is CSVEGGFNTGELFF.

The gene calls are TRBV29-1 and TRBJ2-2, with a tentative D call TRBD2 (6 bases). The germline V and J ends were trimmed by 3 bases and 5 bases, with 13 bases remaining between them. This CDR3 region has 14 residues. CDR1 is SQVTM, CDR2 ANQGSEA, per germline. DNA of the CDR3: TGCAGCGTTGACAACGGGAGCGGGACCGGGGAGCTGTTTTTT. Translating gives CSVDNGSGTGELFF.

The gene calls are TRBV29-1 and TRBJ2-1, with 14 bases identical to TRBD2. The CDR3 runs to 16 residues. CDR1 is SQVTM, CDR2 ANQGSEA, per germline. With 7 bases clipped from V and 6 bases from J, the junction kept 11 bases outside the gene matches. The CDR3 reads CSAVGTSGSKVNEQFF. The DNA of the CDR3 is TGCAGCGCCGTCGGGACTAGCGGGAGCAAGGTCAATGAGCAGTTCTTC.

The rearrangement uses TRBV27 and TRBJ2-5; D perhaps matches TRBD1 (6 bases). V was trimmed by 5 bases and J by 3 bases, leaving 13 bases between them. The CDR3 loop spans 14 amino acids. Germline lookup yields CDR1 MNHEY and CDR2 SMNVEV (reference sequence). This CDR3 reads CASSPTTGKETQYF. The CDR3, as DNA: TGTGCCAGCAGTCCCACGACAGGAAAAGAGACCCAGTACTTC.

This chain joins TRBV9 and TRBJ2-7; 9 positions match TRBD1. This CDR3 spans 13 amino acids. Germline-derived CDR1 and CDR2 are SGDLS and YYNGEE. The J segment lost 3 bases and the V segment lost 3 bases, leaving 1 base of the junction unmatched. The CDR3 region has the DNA TGTGCCAGCAGCGGGGGACAGGGCTACGAGCAGTACTTC. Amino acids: CASSGGQGYEQYF.

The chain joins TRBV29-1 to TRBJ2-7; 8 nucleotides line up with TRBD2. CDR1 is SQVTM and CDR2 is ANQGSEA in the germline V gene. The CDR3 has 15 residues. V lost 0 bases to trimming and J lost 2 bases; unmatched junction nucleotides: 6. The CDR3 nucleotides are TGCAGCGTTGAAGAGGGCGGGAGGAACCCCTACGAGCAGTACTTC. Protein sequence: CSVEEGGRNPYEQYF.

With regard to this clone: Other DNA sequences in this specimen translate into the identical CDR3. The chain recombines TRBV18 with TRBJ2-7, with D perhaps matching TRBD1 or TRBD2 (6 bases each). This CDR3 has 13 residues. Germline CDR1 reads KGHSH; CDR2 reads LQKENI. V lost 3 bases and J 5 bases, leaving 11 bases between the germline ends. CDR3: CASSPGGEDEQYF. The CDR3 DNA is TGTGCCAGCTCACCGGGGGGCGAAGACGAGCAGTACTTC.

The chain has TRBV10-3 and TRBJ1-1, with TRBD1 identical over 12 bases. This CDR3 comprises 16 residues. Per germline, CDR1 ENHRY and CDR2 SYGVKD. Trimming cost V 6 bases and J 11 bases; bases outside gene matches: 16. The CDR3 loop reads CAIRITGTGGSDGAFF. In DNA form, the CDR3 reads TGTGCCATCAGGATAACCGGGACAGGGGGCTCCGACGGGGCTTTCTTT.